The 7 T cell receptor beta chains given below trace back to one sample, sequenced in a study of cytomegalovirus exposure and HLA in healthy donors (dated by TCRdb to 2017 to 2019). The library was built by means of the immunoSEQ multiplex PCR assay. TCRdb holds this immuneACCESS table with in-frame rearrangements only. Some clones are missing; in checked studies, unresolved V genes explain under half, and the rest has no known cause. This sample lists 90,000 or so clones; 96% were detected once. The ten largest clones add up to roughly 0.82% of the sample. Source material: PBMCs. Every receptor here comes from a man younger than 35 in good health and CMV-seronegative.

The genes are TRBV27 and TRBJ1-2; 8 nucleotides line up with TRBD1. In germline, CDR1 is MNHEY, CDR2 SMNVEV (reference sequence). The V gene end was trimmed by 6 bases and the J gene end by 6 bases; junction bases not matched to a gene: 9. This CDR3 comprises 14 residues. The CDR3 reads CASRVSGGANGYTF. In nucleotides, the CDR3 is TGTGCCAGCAGAGTCTCAGGGGGCGCAAATGGCTACACCTTC.

The chain couples TRBV27 to TRBJ1-2; a possible D gene is TRBD1 (5 bases). This CDR3 has 13 amino acids. The V gene's germline CDR1 is MNHEY and CDR2 SMNVEV (reference sequence). The V gene lost 5 bases and the J gene lost 9 bases, with 16 bases spanning the gap. CDR3 coding DNA: TGTGCCAGCAGTCCCACAGGATCTATAAGCTACACCTTC. This codes for CASSPTGSISYTF.

This chain links TRBV6-1 with TRBJ1-2; D unresolved. This CDR3 is built from 13 residues. V was pared by 7 bases and J by 6 bases, with 15 bases between. Germline values: CDR1 MNHNS, CDR2 SASEGT. CDR3 sequence (DNA): TGTGCCAGCAACCCCGGATACTACGATGGCTACACCTTC. Its protein is CASNPGYYDGYTF.

The chain is built from TRBV30 and TRBJ1-1; possible D gene TRBD1, 5 bases. In germline, CDR1 is GTSNPN, CDR2 SVGIG (reference sequence). This CDR3 comprises 13 residues. V shed 4 bases and J shed 3 bases, with 12 bases lying between them. CDR3 DNA sequence: TGTGCCTGGACGGCCGGGGGATACACTGAAGCTTTCTTT. As protein: CAWTAGGYTEAFF. Using reference TRBV30 and TRBJ1-1 for the parts outside the CDR3, the full variable domain is SQTIHQWPATLVQPVGSPLSLECTVEGTSNPNLYWYRQAAGRGLQLLFYSVGIGQISSEVPQNLSASRPQDRQFILSSKKLLLSDSGFYLCAWTAGGYTEAFFGQGTRLTVV.

The sample holds one count of this clone. This chain links TRBV7-9 with TRBJ2-5, with 8 bases matching TRBD1. The CDR3 extends over 17 amino acids. Germline assignment: CDR1 SEHNR and CDR2 FQNEAQ (reference sequence). The ends lost 1 base at V and 5 bases at J; junction bases unmatched: 12. This CDR3 reads CASSLGSAGGAQETQYF. Written as DNA, the CDR3 is TGTGCCAGCAGCTTAGGGTCTGCAGGGGGCGCGCAGGAGACCCAGTACTTC. The variable domain in full, with the rest retrieved from reference TRBV7-9 and TRBJ2-5, is DTGVSQNPRHKITKRGQNVTFRCDPISEHNRLYWYRQTLGQGPEFLTYFQNEAQLEKSRLLSDRFSAERPKGSFSTLEIQRTEQGDSAMYLCASSLGSAGGAQETQYFGPGTRLLVL.

The chain is built from TRBV5-6 and TRBJ1-2; D call uncertain. In germline, CDR1 is SGHDT, CDR2 YYEEEE. This CDR3 has 13 residues. Trimming took off 0 bases at V and 4 bases at J, with 7 bases between the two ends. CDR3 nucleotides: TGTGCCAGCAGCTTGGACTCCTTCTATGGCTACACCTTC. Encoded protein: CASSLDSFYGYTF.

This clone came up a few times. V and J are TRBV29-1 and TRBJ2-3; D gene unclear. Trimming stripped 6 bases from V and 2 bases from J, with 3 bases between. Germline CDR1 SQVTM, CDR2 ANQGSEA. The CDR3 extends over 10 amino acids. DNA of the CDR3: TGCAGCGTCCTCACAGATACGCAGTATTTT. This sequence encodes CSVLTDTQYF.